One sample yielded the 17 T cell receptor beta chains listed below, sequenced in a study of technical replicates of blood from a few donors. Data came from immunoSEQ multiplex PCR; TCRdb stores just in-frame clones and leaves some out. The data show about 80,000 clones, 94% seen once. Sequenced: T cells isolated from PBMCs. The receptors stem from a human donor in good health.

This CDR3 reads CASSQGRGYPVAKNIQYF. The CDR3 DNA sequence: TGCGCCAGCAGCCAAGGAAGGGGGTATCCTGTAGCCAAAAACATTCAGTACTTC. The chain has TRBV4-1 and TRBJ2-4, with D perhaps TRBD1 (6 bases). Trimming took 1 base from V and 0 from J, leaving 16 bases between them. The CDR3 consists of 18 residues. CDR1 and CDR2 (germline): MGHRA, YSYEKL.

The chain carries TRBV7-8 and TRBJ2-2, with TRBD2 matching over 14 bases. Germline CDR1 and CDR2: SGHVS and FQNEAQ. Trimming at V came to 6 bases and at J to 6 bases, leaving 9 bases not matched to a gene. The CDR3 sequence is 17 residues long. CDR3 in amino acids: CASRRTSGRPMAGELFF. The CDR3 DNA is TGTGCCAGCAGACGGACTAGCGGGAGGCCTATGGCCGGGGAGCTGTTTTTT.

This clone was recorded once. This rearrangement joins TRBV2 to TRBJ1-2; TRBD1 aligns across 8 bases. Germline-derived CDR1 and CDR2 are SNHLY and FYNNEI. The CDR3 runs to 14 residues. V shed 4 bases and J 2 bases; nucleotides not matched to a gene: 3. The CDR3 sequence: CASSGTGSNYGYTF. The DNA for the CDR3 is TGTGCCAGCAGTGGGACAGGGAGCAACTATGGCTACACCTTC.

This chain joins TRBV18 and TRBJ1-2, with no clear D. The CDR3 covers 13 residues. The germline CDR1 and CDR2 sequences are KGHSH and LQKENI. V was pared by 0 bases and J by 5 bases, with 7 bases between. CDR3 sequence: CASSPPGGYGYTF. CDR3 nucleotides: TGTGCCAGCTCACCACCGGGAGGGTATGGCTACACCTTC.

CDR3 protein: CASSPTPLAGGSIYEQYF. The CDR3 coding sequence is TGCGCCAGCAGCCCCACCCCCTTAGCGGGAGGGTCCATTTACGAGCAGTACTTC. V gene TRBV4-1 combines with J gene TRBJ2-7; 11 bases agree with TRBD2. The CDR3 spans 18 residues. CDR1 is MGHRA and CDR2 is YSYEKL in the germline V gene. V shed 4 bases and J 4 bases; nucleotides not matched to a gene: 15.

The chain has TRBV27 and TRBJ2-1; 10 bases are a match to TRBD2. CDR1 and CDR2 from the germline V gene are MNHEY and SMNVEV (reference sequence). This CDR3 is built from 20 residues. With 0 bases clipped from V and 7 bases from J, the junction kept 18 bases outside the gene matches. CDR3 DNA: TGTGCCAGCAGTTTATCCCCATCCGCTCTAGCGGGAGCCCCTACGAATGAGCAGTTCTTC. Translated, it gives CASSLSPSALAGAPTNEQFF.

The chain uses TRBV6-1 and TRBJ2-7; D may be TRBD2 (6 bases). The CDR3 has 14 residues. V was clipped by 4 bases and J by 0 bases, with 10 bases between them. Germline-derived CDR1 and CDR2 are MNHNS and SASEGT. The CDR3 region is CASSGGLYSYEQYF. CDR3 in DNA: TGTGCCAGCAGTGGGGGACTTTACTCCTACGAGCAGTACTTC.

This chain joins TRBV7-8 and TRBJ2-3; 7 nucleotides line up with TRBD2. CDR1 and CDR2 from the germline V gene are SGHVS and FQNEAQ. The J segment lost 1 base and the V segment lost 5 bases, leaving 15 bases of the junction unmatched. The CDR3 extends over 18 amino acids. The CDR3 here is CASSQRGGRERRTDTQYF. The CDR3 DNA follows: TGTGCCAGCAGCCAGCGGGGCGGGAGAGAGCGGCGCACAGATACGCAGTATTTT.

The rearrangement uses TRBV5-6 and TRBJ1-4, with D perhaps TRBD1 (5 bases). Germline CDR1 is SGHDT and CDR2 is YYEEEE. V lost 4 bases to trimming and J lost 6 bases, with 13 bases between them. This CDR3 region has 14 residues. CDR3 residues: CASSPRVGDEKLFF. The CDR3 bases are TGTGCCAGCAGCCCCAGGGTAGGGGATGAAAAACTGTTTTTT.

The gene calls are TRBV19 and TRBJ2-1; possibly TRBD2 for D (7 bases). Germline CDR1 reads LNHDA; CDR2 reads SQIVND (reference sequence). This CDR3 comprises 16 residues. The V end was cut by 0 bases, the J end by 9 bases, with 18 bases between. The CDR3 is CASSIDRGEGLGEQFF. The CDR3 DNA reads as TGTGCCAGTAGTATAGATAGGGGGGAGGGCCTAGGTGAGCAGTTCTTC.

This sequence joins TRBV29-1 and TRBJ2-7, with D perhaps matching TRBD2 (5 bases). The length of the CDR3 is 13 residues. The V and J ends lost 0 bases and 3 bases respectively, with 9 bases between them. The germline V gene encodes CDR1 SQVTM and CDR2 ANQGSEA. In DNA form, the CDR3 reads TGCAGCGTTGAAGATCGGGATAGCTACGAGCAGTACTTC. It encodes CSVEDRDSYEQYF.

V usage is TRBV10-3 and J usage is TRBJ1-2, with TRBD1 identical over 7 bases. This CDR3 region has 13 residues. Germline V gives CDR1 ENHRY, CDR2 SYGVKD. Germline trimming cut 2 bases from V and 6 bases from J; bases unmatched to any gene: 3. The CDR3: CAISEGQVNGYTF. Here the CDR3 DNA reads TGTGCCATCAGTGAGGGACAGGTGAATGGCTACACCTTC.

This chain connects TRBV7-9 to TRBJ2-7; 7 bases agree with TRBD1. CDR3 size: 15 residues. CDR1 and CDR2 (germline): SEHNR, FQNEAQ (reference sequence). With V trimmed by 6 bases and J by 1 base, 9 bases remained unmatched. CDR3 nucleotides: TGTGCCAGCAGATCCGGGACAGCCTTTTCCTACGAGCAGTACTTC. It codes for CASRSGTAFSYEQYF.

The chain recombines TRBV11-2 with TRBJ2-3; D remains ambiguous. The germline V gene encodes CDR1 SGHAT and CDR2 FQNNGV. The CDR3 extends over 12 amino acids. Trimming cost V 4 bases and J 2 bases, with 4 bases left between them. The DNA for the CDR3 is TGTGCCAGCAGCTACAACACAGATACGCAGTATTTT. It translates to CASSYNTDTQYF.

J is TRBJ1-2 and V is TRBV27, with D possibly matching TRBD1 (5 bases). The germline V gene has CDR1 MNHEY and CDR2 SMNVEV (reference sequence). Trimming shortened V by 8 bases and J by 8 bases, and 15 bases separated the two germline ends. The CDR3 consists of 12 residues. The CDR3 spells CASPVPGGGYTF. The CDR3 nucleotides read TGTGCCAGCCCCGTGCCGGGGGGAGGCTACACCTTC.

This chain uses TRBV2 with TRBJ1-4; 8 nucleotides align to TRBD1. CDR1 SNHLY and CDR2 FYNNEI come from the germline V gene. This CDR3 contains 15 residues. J gave up 5 bases and V 4 bases, and 6 bases lay outside the gene matches. In DNA, the CDR3 is TGTGCCAGCAGTGTATCCCGGACAGGGAATGAAAAACTGTTTTTT. Translation: CASSVSRTGNEKLFF. Complete variable domain (other parts from reference TRBV2 and TRBJ1-4): EPEVTQTPSHQVTQMGQEVILRCVPISNHLYFYWYRQILGQKVEFLVSFYNNEISEKSEIFDDQFSVERPDGSNFTLKIRSTKLEDSAMYFCASSVSRTGNEKLFFGSGTQLSVL.

The V gene is TRBV5-6, the J gene TRBJ1-2, with 9 bases lining up with TRBD1. Germline trimming cut 0 bases from V and 1 base from J; bases unmatched to any gene: 7. The CDR3 consists of 17 residues. Germline CDR1 SGHDT, CDR2 YYEEEE. The CDR3 DNA reads as TGTGCCAGCAGCTTGGGCGGGACAGGGATTTTTAACTATGGCTACACCTTC. Amino acid sequence: CASSLGGTGIFNYGYTF.